The 21 T cell receptor beta chains reported below all come from one sample, sequenced in a study of CD8+CD57+ T cells in acquired aplastic anemia. CD8+CD57+ cell expansion had been shown by flow cytometry in patients chosen for sequencing. Genomic DNA served as template for TCR beta VDJ and CDR3 profiling. TCRdb redid the calling of the reads with MiXCR, one entry per CDR3 protein. The profile shows around 500,000 distinct CDR3 sequences, approximately 33% of them singletons. The specimen sequenced was sorted CD4+, CD8+, or CD8+CD57+ T cells (not recorded which) from PBMCs. The receptors here all came from a human donor with aplastic anemia.

About this clonotype: This may come from a read error, since a much larger clone is one base off. The chain links TRBV16 to TRBJ1-5, with unresolved D. CDR3 length equals 14 residues. CDR1 is KGHSY and CDR2 is FQNENV in the germline V gene. As DNA, the CDR3 is TGTGCCAGCTCCCCAGCCATAGGCAAGCAGCCCCAGCATTTT. Encoded protein: CASSPAIGKQPQHF.

This clonotype was seen a few times. The chain recombines TRBV5-1 with TRBJ2-1; maybe TRBD1 (5 bases). This CDR3 spans 15 amino acids. With 9 bases removed from V and 4 bases from J, the gap between germline ends came to 20 bases. CDR1 and CDR2 (germline): SGHRS, YFSETQ. CDR3 amino acids: CATKETGQSYNEQFF. CDR3 bases: TGCGCCACCAAGGAGACCGGACAAAGTTACAATGAGCAGTTCTTC.

This clonotype is a singleton in its sample. V and J are TRBV29-1 and TRBJ2-3; D may be TRBD2 (5 bases). V was cut by 5 bases and J by 1 base, with 16 bases left in between. The CDR3 is 15 residues long. In germline, CDR1 is SQVTM, CDR2 ANQGSEA. This chain's CDR3 is CSVPVGFSGTDTQYF. As DNA, the CDR3 is TGCAGCGTTCCAGTTGGATTTAGCGGCACAGATACGCAGTATTTT.

Of note for this clonotype: A read error may explain this, as a much larger clone is one base away. V is TRBV20-1 and J is TRBJ1-2; D ambiguous. Per the germline V gene, CDR1 is DFQATT and CDR2 is SNEGSKA (reference sequence). Trimming took 4 bases from V and 2 from J, leaving 14 bases between them. The CDR3 spans 14 residues. The chain's CDR3 is CSATRRYLNYGYTF. CDR3 sequence (DNA): TGCAGTGCTACCCGACGGTACCTGAACTATGGCTACACCTTC.

In its sample, this clonotype was seen many times. The V and J genes are TRBV24-1 and TRBJ1-2; TRBD1 matches 11 bases. V lost 9 bases, J lost 8 bases, and 10 bases stayed unmatched. This CDR3 contains 14 residues. From germline, CDR1 is KGHDR and CDR2 SFDVKD. This CDR3 reads CATGNGQGAGGYTF. CDR3 bases: TGTGCCACCGGAAACGGACAGGGGGCGGGAGGCTACACCTTC.

In regard to this clonotype: A single base separates this from a much larger clone, so it may be a read error. The V gene is TRBV2, the J gene TRBJ2-7; weak D call: TRBD2 (6 bases). Trimming took 0 bases from V and 3 from J, leaving 18 bases between them. The CDR3 contains 17 residues. Germline V gene sequence: CDR1 SNHLY, CDR2 FYNNEI. The CDR3 is CASSEARGPAGVYEQYF. Written as DNA, the CDR3 is TGTGCCAGCAGTGAAGCCCGAGGACCAGCGGGCGTCTACGAGCAGTACTTC.

This chain uses TRBV10-3 with TRBJ1-2, with a tentative D call TRBD1 (6 bases). The germline V gene encodes CDR1 ENHRY and CDR2 SYGVKD. CDR3 size: 16 residues. V was cut by 8 bases and J by 4 bases, with 23 bases left in between. The CDR3, as DNA: TGTGCCATCGCAGGGGTTGGGTACGAGCAGTTCTATGGCTACACCTTC. The encoded protein is CAIAGVGYEQFYGYTF.

J is TRBJ1-2 and V is TRBV7-2; no clear D gene. Germline lookup yields CDR1 SGHTA and CDR2 FQGNSA. V shed 5 bases and J shed 4 bases, with 11 bases lying between them. The CDR3 extends over 13 amino acids. The CDR3 here is CASSPPIFYGYTF. Written as DNA, the CDR3 is TGTGCCAGCAGCCCCCCAATTTTCTATGGCTACACCTTC. The complete variable domain, with remaining parts taken from reference TRBV7-2 and TRBJ1-2, reads GAGVSQSPSNKVTEKGKDVELRCDPISGHTALYWYRQSLGQGLEFLIYFQGNSAPDKSGLPSDRFSAERTGGSVSTLTIQRTQQEDSAVYLCASSPPIFYGYTFGSGTRLTVV.

A few counts support this clonotype. This chain joins TRBV4-2 and TRBJ1-2; 9 bases agree with TRBD1. J lost 6 bases, V lost 3 bases, and 5 bases had no gene match. The CDR3 has 14 amino acids. Germline CDR1 LGHNA, CDR2 YNFKEQ. CDR3 nucleotides: TGTGCCAGCAGCCAGGGACAGGGAGGGGATGGCTACACCTTC. This translates into CASSQGQGGDGYTF.

Many counts were recorded for this clonotype. The genes are TRBV7-3 and TRBJ1-5; D is undetermined. Germline V gives CDR1 SGHTA, CDR2 FQGTGA. Trimming stripped 5 bases from V and 4 bases from J, with 9 bases between. CDR3 length equals 13 residues. CDR3 amino acids: CASSASANQPQHF. CDR3 nucleotides: TGTGCCAGCAGCGCCTCAGCAAATCAGCCCCAGCATTTT.

V gene TRBV19 combines with J gene TRBJ2-4; TRBD1 matches at 7 bases. Germline assignment: CDR1 LNHDA and CDR2 SQIVND (reference sequence). This CDR3 is 18 amino acids long. J lost 3 bases, V lost 2 bases, and 13 bases had no gene match. The CDR3 loop reads CASSINFLATGLKNIQYF. Here the CDR3 DNA reads TGTGCCAGTAGTATAAACTTCCTGGCGACAGGGCTCAAAAACATTCAGTACTTC.

This clonotype was picked up many times. This chain uses TRBV7-8 with TRBJ1-2, with a possible D match to TRBD1 (6 bases). In germline, CDR1 is SGHVS, CDR2 FQNEAQ. Trimming pared 5 bases from V and 8 bases from J, leaving 15 bases between. The CDR3 is 13 amino acids. CDR3: CASSRRGFRGYTF. For the CDR3, the DNA is TGTGCCAGCAGCCGTAGGGGGTTCCGGGGCTACACCTTC.

For this clonotype: A much larger clone sits a single nucleotide away, making a read error possible. The conserved phenylalanine or tryptophan is not found at the CDR3 terminus, so this likely reflects a read error. The DNA is omitted, as the CDR3 cannot be located on it reliably, and the CDR3 follows TCRdb's listing. The chain employs TRBV21-1 and TRBJ2-7; the tabulated D call, TRBD1, remains unverified against the DNA. TRBV21-1 is a known pseudogene. Including both end residues, the CDR3 is 14 amino acids long. The CDR3 protein is CASSKGRSSYEQYL.

The chain uses TRBV7-3 and TRBJ1-2; D is undetermined. The CDR3 spans 14 residues. Germline V gene lookup returns CDR1 SGHTA and CDR2 FQGTGA. Trimming took off 5 bases at V and 8 bases at J, with 18 bases between the two ends. DNA of the CDR3: TGTGCCAGCAGCCAAGTTCTAGGAGGTCGGGGCTACACCTTC. Encoded protein: CASSQVLGGRGYTF.

The chain links TRBV14 to TRBJ1-5, with 8 bases identical to TRBD1. The CDR3 totals 15 residues. Germline CDR1 reads SGHDN; CDR2 reads FVKESK. V was pared by 4 bases and J by 6 bases, with 8 bases of the junction left unmatched. Here the CDR3 DNA reads TGTGCCAGCAGCCCTGGGGCAGGGGGCGGTCAGCCCCAGCATTTT. Translation gives CASSPGAGGGQPQHF.

The rearrangement joins TRBV29-1 to TRBJ2-5; weak D call: TRBD1 (6 bases). The CDR3 is 11 residues long. The germline gives CDR1 SQVTM, CDR2 ANQGSEA. Trimming shortened V by 7 bases and J by 5 bases, and 11 bases separated the two germline ends. The DNA for the CDR3 is TGCAGCGCCGGGACATTCGAGACCCAGTACTTC. Amino acid sequence: CSAGTFETQYF.

The V and J genes are TRBV19 and TRBJ1-1; 7 positions match TRBD1. There are 15 residues in the CDR3. V trimming: 4 bases; J trimming: 3 bases; junction bases outside the gene matches: 8. CDR1 is LNHDA, CDR2 SQIVND, per germline (reference sequence). CDR3: CASSTRQGLDTEAFF. The CDR3 DNA reads TGTGCCAGTAGTACCCGACAGGGACTGGACACTGAAGCTTTCTTT.

Worth noting for this clonotype: A much larger clone is a single base away; this may be a read error. The gene calls are TRBV7-2 and TRBJ1-5; 8 bases line up with TRBD1. The length of the CDR3 is 15 residues. Unmatched junction bases numbered 7, after V lost 6 bases and J lost 3 bases. Germline CDR1 is SGHTA and CDR2 is FQGNSA. The CDR3 here is CASSYRGANNQPQHF. CDR3 sequence (DNA): TGTGCCAGCAGTTACAGGGGGGCAAACAATCAGCCCCAGCATTTT.

This clonotype was observed a handful of times. CDR3 region: CASSSGGERLAGGYTF. The DNA for the CDR3 is TGTGCCAGCAGCAGTGGGGGGGAAAGACTTGCGGGTGGCTACACCTTC. The chain is built from TRBV9 and TRBJ1-2, with D possibly matching TRBD1 (5 bases). V lost 4 bases, J lost 7 bases, and 23 bases lay in between. The CDR3 length is 16 residues. The germline CDR1 and CDR2 sequences are SGDLS and YYNGEE.

This clonotype was recorded many times. V and J are TRBV20-1 and TRBJ2-5; no firm D call. The CDR3 runs to 12 residues. Trimming cost V 5 bases and J 2 bases, with 9 bases left between them. Germline V gene lookup returns CDR1 DFQATT and CDR2 SNEGSKA (reference sequence). The CDR3, as DNA: TGCAGTGCTTCACCGATGCAAGAGACCCAGTACTTC. Residues: CSASPMQETQYF.

Note on this clonotype: Being one base from a much bigger clone, this may be a read error. This rearrangement joins TRBV19 to TRBJ2-7; D remains unclear. The germline V gene encodes CDR1 LNHDA and CDR2 SQIVND (reference sequence). CDR3 length: 16 amino acids. In DNA, the CDR3 is TGTGCCAGTAGTATAGAGGCCACAGCCATCTCCTACGAGCGGTACTTC. Its translation: CASSIEATAISYERYF. Full variable domain (remainder filled in from reference TRBV19 and TRBJ2-7): DGGITQSPKYLFRKEGQNVTLSCEQNLNHDAMYWYRQDPGQGLRLIYYSQIVNDFQKGDIAEGYSVSREKKESFPLTVTSAQKNPTAFYLCASSIEATAISYERYFGPGTRLTVT.